A selection of T cell receptor beta chains follows, all from one sample in a study of neurological immune-mediated disorders. TCRdb reprocessed the 5' RACE reads via MiXCR and lists one record per CDR3 protein. The table records under 20,000 distinct CDR3 sequences, 27% of them present only once. Sequenced: PBMCs. The origin of the receptors is a man aged 45-65 years with HTLV-1-associated myelopathy (HAM/TSP). Each CDR3 is given without its conserved first and last residue. Each record gives: J gene, clone size, V gene, CDR3 protein. Only part of the rows carry a size: once, few, many, or a class if the clone is expanded.

j_call: TRBJ2-1
clone_size: medium-sized
v_call: TRBV20-1
cdr3_aa: SARGEGGSYNEQF

j_call: TRBJ2-5
clone_size: few
v_call: TRBV2
cdr3_aa: AGTGGSGETQY

j_call: TRBJ2-3
clone_size: once
v_call: TRBV20-1
cdr3_aa: SAIRDRGLDTQY

j_call: TRBJ2-3
clone_size: many
v_call: TRBV20-1
cdr3_aa: SASGTGFTDTQY

j_call: TRBJ1-2
clone_size: few
v_call: TRBV6-1
cdr3_aa: ASSEMTANYGYT

j_call: TRBJ1-1
clone_size: .
v_call: TRBV5-1
cdr3_aa: ASSFGTGGDTEAF

j_call: TRBJ2-2
clone_size: .
v_call: TRBV28
cdr3_aa: ASAGGNTGELF

j_call: TRBJ2-7
clone_size: medium-sized
v_call: TRBV14
cdr3_aa: ASSRGQGRAYEQY

j_call: TRBJ2-7
clone_size: many
v_call: TRBV20-1
cdr3_aa: SARGTSYEQY

j_call: TRBJ2-3
clone_size: .
v_call: TRBV5-4
cdr3_aa: ASSLSAGYADTQY

j_call: TRBJ2-2
clone_size: .
v_call: TRBV7-9
cdr3_aa: ASSVPGQGSTGELF

j_call: TRBJ2-7
clone_size: .
v_call: TRBV5-6
cdr3_aa: ASSLIRDRFVYEQY

j_call: TRBJ1-2
clone_size: few
v_call: TRBV7-6
cdr3_aa: ASSSHRGANYGYT

j_call: TRBJ2-5
clone_size: .
v_call: TRBV7-2
cdr3_aa: ASSLYETQY

j_call: TRBJ2-1
clone_size: .
v_call: TRBV7-9
cdr3_aa: ASIPQDSYNEQF

j_call: TRBJ2-7
clone_size: .
v_call: TRBV5-1
cdr3_aa: ASSFAGQTYEQY

j_call: TRBJ2-7
clone_size: medium-sized
v_call: TRBV7-3
cdr3_aa: ASSSGGVASQY

j_call: TRBJ2-7
clone_size: .
v_call: TRBV20-1
cdr3_aa: SARERSVSYEQY

j_call: TRBJ2-5
clone_size: medium-sized
v_call: TRBV2
cdr3_aa: ASKTGEETQY

j_call: TRBJ1-3
clone_size: .
v_call: TRBV5-5
cdr3_aa: ASSKTGAENTIY

j_call: TRBJ1-5
clone_size: once
v_call: TRBV20-1
cdr3_aa: SAEHHSNQHQH

j_call: TRBJ1-2
clone_size: medium-sized
v_call: TRBV20-1
cdr3_aa: SARDGMGGGP